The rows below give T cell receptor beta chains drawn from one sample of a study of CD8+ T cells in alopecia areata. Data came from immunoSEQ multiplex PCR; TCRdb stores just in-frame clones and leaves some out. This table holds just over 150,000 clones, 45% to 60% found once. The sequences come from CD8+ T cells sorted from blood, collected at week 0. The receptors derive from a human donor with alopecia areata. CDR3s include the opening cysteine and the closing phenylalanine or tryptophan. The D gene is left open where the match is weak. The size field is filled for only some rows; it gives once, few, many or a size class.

TGTGCCAGCAGCCATGGGGGGGTCGGAGATACGCAGTATTTT | CASSHGGVGDTQYF | TRBV9 | . | TRBD2 | TRBJ2-3
TGTGCCAGCAGTGAAAAGGGACAGAAAGCAATCAATGAGCAGTTCTTC | CASSEKGQKAINEQFF | TRBV25-1 | once | TRBD1 | TRBJ2-1
TGTGCCACAGGATCCGAGCAGTACTTC | CATGSEQYF | TRBV2 | few | . | TRBJ2-7
TGCAGCGCCCTAGACAGGTTACACTCCTACGAGCAGTACTTC | CSALDRLHSYEQYF | TRBV29-1 | . | . | TRBJ2-7
TGTGCCAGCAGTCGAAGTTTGAACACTGAAGCTTTCTTT | CASSRSLNTEAFF | TRBV6-4 | . | . | TRBJ1-1
TGCAGCGTTCCCCTAGCGGGGGATCAGGGGACCCAGTACTTC | CSVPLAGDQGTQYF | TRBV29-1 | . | TRBD2 | TRBJ2-5
TGTGCCATCAGTGAGTCAGTAAGCCGCGAGCCCCAGCATTTT | CAISESVSREPQHF | TRBV10-3 | few | . | TRBJ1-5
TGCAGCGTTGAAACTAGCGGGGGCCTTTACAATGAGCAGTTCTTC | CSVETSGGLYNEQFF | TRBV29-1 | . | TRBD2 | TRBJ2-1
TGTGCCTGGACCCCAGGGACAATAGCTAACTATGGTTACACCTTC | CAWTPGTIANYGYTF | TRBV30 | . | . | TRBJ1-2
TGTGCCAGCAGTGAGGACGTTACCTACGAGCAGTACTTC | CASSEDVTYEQYF | TRBV2 | . | . | TRBJ2-7
TGTGCCAGCAGTGAAGCTACAATGACAGGGATTGCAGATACGCAGTATTTT | CASSEATMTGIADTQYF | TRBV6-1 | once | TRBD1 | TRBJ2-3
TGTGCCAGCAGTGAACAGGGAGAAAACTATGGCTACACCTTC | CASSEQGENYGYTF | TRBV27 | . | . | TRBJ1-2
TGTGCCAGCAGCTGGACGGCAGGGAATGACTACGAGCAGTACTTC | CASSWTAGNDYEQYF | TRBV5-6 | . | . | TRBJ2-7
TGTGCCAGCAGCTTCAGTGCCAATCAGCCCCAGCATTTT | CASSFSANQPQHF | TRBV5-6 | . | . | TRBJ1-5
TGTGCCAGCAGCTTAGTCGGGGGACAAGACCTCAATGAGCAGTTCTTC | CASSLVGGQDLNEQFF | TRBV7-9 | . | . | TRBJ2-1
TGCAGCGTGGTGGACAGTGAAGCTTTCTTT | CSVVDSEAFF | TRBV29-1 | . | . | TRBJ1-1
TGCAGCGCCACAGATCGGGAAATTCCCGAAGCTTTCTTT | CSATDREIPEAFF | TRBV29-1 | . | . | TRBJ1-1
TGTGCCAGCAGACAATGGGGACCGGGAAACACTGAAGCTTTCTTT | CASRQWGPGNTEAFF | TRBV14 | few | . | TRBJ1-1
TGTGCCTGGAGCGTGGGGTCAGGTACCTACGAGCAGTACTTC | CAWSVGSGTYEQYF | TRBV30 | . | . | TRBJ2-7